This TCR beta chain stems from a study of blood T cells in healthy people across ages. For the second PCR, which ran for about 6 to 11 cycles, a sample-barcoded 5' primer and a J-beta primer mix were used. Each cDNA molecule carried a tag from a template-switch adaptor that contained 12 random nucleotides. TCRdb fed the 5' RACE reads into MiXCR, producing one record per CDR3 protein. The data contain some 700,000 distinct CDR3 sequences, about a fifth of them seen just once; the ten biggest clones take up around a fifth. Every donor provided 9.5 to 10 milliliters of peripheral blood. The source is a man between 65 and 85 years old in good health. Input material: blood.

CDR3 in DNA: TGCAGTGCTAGAGATGTGAAGGGGAACTATGGCTACACCTTC. It yields the protein CSARDVKGNYGYTF. The gene calls are TRBV20-1 and TRBJ1-2, with TRBD1 as a possible D gene (5 bases). CDR1 and CDR2 from the germline V gene are DFQATT and SNEGSKA (reference sequence). The CDR3 runs 14 residues. V lost 0 bases to trimming and J lost 2 bases, with 10 bases between them.